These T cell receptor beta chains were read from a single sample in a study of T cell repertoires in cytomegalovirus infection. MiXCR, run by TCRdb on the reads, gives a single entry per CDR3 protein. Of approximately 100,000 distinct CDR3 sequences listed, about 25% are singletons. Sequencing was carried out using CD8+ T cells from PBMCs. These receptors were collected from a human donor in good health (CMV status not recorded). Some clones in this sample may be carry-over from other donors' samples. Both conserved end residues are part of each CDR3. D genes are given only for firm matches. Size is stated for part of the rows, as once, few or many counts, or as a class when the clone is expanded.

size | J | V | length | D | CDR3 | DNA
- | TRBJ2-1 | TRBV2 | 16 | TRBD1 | CASTPWGQGASDEQFF | TGTGCCAGCACTCCCTGGGGGCAGGGGGCAAGTGATGAGCAGTTCTTC
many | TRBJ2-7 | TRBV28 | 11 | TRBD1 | CASGTGGEQYF | TGTGCCAGCGGGACAGGGGGAGAGCAGTACTTC
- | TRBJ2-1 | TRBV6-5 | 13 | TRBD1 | CASSFGTALEQFF | TGTGCCAGCAGTTTCGGGACAGCGCTTGAGCAGTTCTTC
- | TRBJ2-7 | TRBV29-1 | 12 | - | CSVVGATYEQYF | TGCAGCGTTGTCGGCGCCACCTACGAGCAGTACTTC
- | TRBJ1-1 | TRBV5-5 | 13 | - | CASSAGTGGEAFF | TGTGCCAGCAGCGCGGGAACGGGAGGGGAAGCTTTCTTT
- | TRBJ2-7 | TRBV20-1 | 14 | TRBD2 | CSATPLAGAYEQYF | TGCAGTGCTACCCCACTAGCGGGGGCCTACGAGCAGTACTTC
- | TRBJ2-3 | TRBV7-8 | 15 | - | CASSLYNAGVDTQYF | TGTGCCAGCAGCTTATATAACGCCGGGGTCGATACGCAGTATTTT
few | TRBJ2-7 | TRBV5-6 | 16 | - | CASSLVSSGEAYEQYF | TGTGCCAGCAGCTTGGTTAGTAGCGGAGAGGCGTACGAGCAGTACTTC
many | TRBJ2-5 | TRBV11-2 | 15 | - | CASSLGATAQETQYF | TGTGCCAGCAGCCTGGGGGCGACAGCCCAAGAGACCCAGTACTTC
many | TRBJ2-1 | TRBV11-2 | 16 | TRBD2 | CASSKTSGGANNEQFF | TGTGCCAGCAGCAAGACTAGCGGGGGGGCGAACAATGAGCAGTTCTTC
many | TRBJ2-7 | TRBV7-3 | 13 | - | CASSTQASYEQYF | TGTGCCAGCAGCACCCAGGCCTCCTACGAGCAGTACTTC
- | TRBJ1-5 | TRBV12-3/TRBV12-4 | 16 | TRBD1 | CASSPATGGVGQPQHF | TGTGCCAGCAGTCCTGCTACAGGGGGCGTGGGTCAGCCCCAGCATTTT
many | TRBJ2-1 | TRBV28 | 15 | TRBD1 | CASRPEDRDYNEQFF | TGTGCCAGCAGGCCCGAGGACAGGGATTACAATGAGCAGTTCTTC
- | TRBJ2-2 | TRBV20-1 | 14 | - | CSASNRDLDGELFF | TGCAGTGCTAGTAACCGGGATCTCGACGGGGAGCTGTTTTTT
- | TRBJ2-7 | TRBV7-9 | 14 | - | CASTRIGPGDEQYF | TGTGCCAGCACCCGCATCGGGCCAGGGGACGAGCAGTACTTC
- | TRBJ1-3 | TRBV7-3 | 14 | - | CASSLAGSGNTIYF | TGTGCCAGCAGCTTAGCTGGCTCTGGAAACACCATATATTTT
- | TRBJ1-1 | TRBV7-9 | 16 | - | CASSLAWQARYTEAFF | TGTGCCAGCAGCTTAGCGTGGCAGGCCAGGTACACTGAAGCTTTCTTT
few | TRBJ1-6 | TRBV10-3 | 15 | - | CAISDSGLYNSPLHF | TGTGCCATCAGTGACTCGGGGCTCTATAATTCACCCCTCCACTTT
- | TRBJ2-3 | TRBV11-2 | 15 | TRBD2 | CATASGAGGGDTQYF | TGTGCCACCGCTTCTGGGGCGGGAGGTGGAGATACGCAGTATTTT
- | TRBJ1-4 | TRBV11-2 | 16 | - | CASSPMVAGPHEKLFF | TGTGCCAGCAGCCCAATGGTGGCAGGGCCCCATGAAAAACTGTTTTTT
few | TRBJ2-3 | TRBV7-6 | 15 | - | CASSLAPGESDTQYF | TGTGCCAGCAGCTTAGCCCCGGGAGAATCAGATACTCAGTATTTT
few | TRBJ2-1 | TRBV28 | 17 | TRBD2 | CASSFIAGGRENNEQFF | TGTGCCAGCAGTTTCATCGCCGGTGGGAGGGAAAACAATGAGCAGTTCTTC
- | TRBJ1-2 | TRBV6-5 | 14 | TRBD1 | CASTGQGGNYGYTF | TGTGCCAGCACCGGACAGGGAGGAAACTATGGCTACACCTTC
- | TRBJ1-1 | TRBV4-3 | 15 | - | CASSQDSGAFTGAFF | TGCGCCAGCAGCCAAGATTCAGGGGCCTTCACGGGAGCTTTCTTT
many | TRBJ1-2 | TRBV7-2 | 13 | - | CASSLSGIGGYTF | TGTGCCAGCAGCTTATCTGGAATCGGTGGCTACACCTTC
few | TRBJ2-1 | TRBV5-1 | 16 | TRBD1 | CASSLVQGDSYNEQFF | TGCGCCAGCAGCTTGGTCCAAGGGGACAGTTACAATGAGCAGTTCTTC
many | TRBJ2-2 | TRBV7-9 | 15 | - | CASSLSLANTGELFF | TGTGCCAGCAGCTTGAGCCTCGCGAACACCGGGGAGCTGTTTTTT
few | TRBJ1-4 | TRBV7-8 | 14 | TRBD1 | CASSETGGREKLFF | TGTGCCAGCAGCGAAACAGGGGGCAGGGAAAAACTGTTTTTT
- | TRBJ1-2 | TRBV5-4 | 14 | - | CASSLPGVSYGYTF | TGTGCCAGCAGCTTGCCAGGGGTGTCGTATGGCTACACCTTC
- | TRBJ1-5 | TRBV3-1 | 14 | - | CASGEWGSNQPQHF | TGTGCCAGCGGGGAATGGGGTAGCAATCAGCCCCAGCATTTT
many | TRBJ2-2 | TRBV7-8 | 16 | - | CASSSWGTPNTGELFF | TGTGCCAGCAGCTCCTGGGGGACACCTAACACCGGGGAGCTGTTTTTT
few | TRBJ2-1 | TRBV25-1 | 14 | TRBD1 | CASSRDRIFDEQFF | TGTGCCAGCAGCCGGGACAGGATATTCGATGAGCAGTTCTTC